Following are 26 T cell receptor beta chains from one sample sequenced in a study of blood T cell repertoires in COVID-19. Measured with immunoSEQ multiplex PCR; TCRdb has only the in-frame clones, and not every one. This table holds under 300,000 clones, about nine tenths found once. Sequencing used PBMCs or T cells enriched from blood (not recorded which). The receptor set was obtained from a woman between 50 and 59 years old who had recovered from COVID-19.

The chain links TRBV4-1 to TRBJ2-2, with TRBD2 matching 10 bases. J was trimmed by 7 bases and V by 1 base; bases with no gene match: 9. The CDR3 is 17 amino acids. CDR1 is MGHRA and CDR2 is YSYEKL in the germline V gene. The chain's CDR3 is CASSQASLAGVGGELFF. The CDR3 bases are TGCGCCAGCAGCCAAGCCTCCCTAGCGGGAGTTGGCGGGGAGCTGTTTTTT.

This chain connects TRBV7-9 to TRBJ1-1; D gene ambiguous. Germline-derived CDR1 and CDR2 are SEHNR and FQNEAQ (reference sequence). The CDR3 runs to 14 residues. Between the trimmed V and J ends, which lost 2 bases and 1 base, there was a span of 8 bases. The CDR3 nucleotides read TGTGCCAGCAGCTTATCATCAGGGAACACTGAAGCTTTCTTT. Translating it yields CASSLSSGNTEAFF.

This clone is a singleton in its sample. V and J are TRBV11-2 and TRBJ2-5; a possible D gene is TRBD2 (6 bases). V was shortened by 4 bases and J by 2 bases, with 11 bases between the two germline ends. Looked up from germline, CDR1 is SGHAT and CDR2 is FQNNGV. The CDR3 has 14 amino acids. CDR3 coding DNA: TGTGCCAGCAGCTGGGCGGGAAGACAAGAGACCCAGTACTTC. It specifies CASSWAGRQETQYF.

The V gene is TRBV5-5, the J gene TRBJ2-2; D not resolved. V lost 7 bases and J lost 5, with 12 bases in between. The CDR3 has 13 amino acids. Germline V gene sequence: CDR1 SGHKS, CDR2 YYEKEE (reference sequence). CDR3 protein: CASRSTGTGELFF. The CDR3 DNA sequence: TGTGCCAGCCGTTCGACTGGGACCGGGGAGCTGTTTTTT. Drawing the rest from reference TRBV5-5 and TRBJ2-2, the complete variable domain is DAGVTQSPTHLIKTRGQQVTLRCSPISGHKSVSWYQQVLGQGPQFIFQYYEKEERGRGNFPDRFSARQFPNYSSELNVNALLLGDSALYLCASRSTGTGELFFGEGSRLTVL.

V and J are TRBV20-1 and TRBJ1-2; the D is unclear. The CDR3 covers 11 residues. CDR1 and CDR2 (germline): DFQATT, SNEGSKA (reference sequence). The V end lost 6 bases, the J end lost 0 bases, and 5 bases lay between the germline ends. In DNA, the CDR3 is TGCAGTGCGGGCGCTAACTATGGCTACACCTTC. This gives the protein CSAGANYGYTF.

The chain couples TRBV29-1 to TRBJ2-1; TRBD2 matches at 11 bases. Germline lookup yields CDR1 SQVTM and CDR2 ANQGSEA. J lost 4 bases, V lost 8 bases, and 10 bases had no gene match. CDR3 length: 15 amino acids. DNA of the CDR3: TGCAGCTTGGGGGAGAGGACTAGCGGGTACAATGAGCAGTTCTTC. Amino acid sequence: CSLGERTSGYNEQFF.

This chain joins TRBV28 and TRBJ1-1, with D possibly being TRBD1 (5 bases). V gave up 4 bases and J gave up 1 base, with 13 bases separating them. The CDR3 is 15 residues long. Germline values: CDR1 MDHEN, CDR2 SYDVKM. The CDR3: CASSSPPRANTEAFF. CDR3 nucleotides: TGTGCCAGCAGTTCTCCCCCCAGGGCGAACACTGAAGCTTTCTTT.

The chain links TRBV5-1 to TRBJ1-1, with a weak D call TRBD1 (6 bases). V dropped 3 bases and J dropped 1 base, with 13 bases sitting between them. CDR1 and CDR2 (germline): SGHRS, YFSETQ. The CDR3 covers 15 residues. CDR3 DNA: TGCGCCAGCAGCTCTTTTGCGGGGGCGAACACTGAAGCTTTCTTT. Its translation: CASSSFAGANTEAFF.

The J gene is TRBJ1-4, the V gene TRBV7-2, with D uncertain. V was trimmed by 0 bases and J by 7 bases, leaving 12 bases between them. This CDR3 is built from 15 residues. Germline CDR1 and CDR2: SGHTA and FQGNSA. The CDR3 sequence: CASSLAVWSSEKLFF. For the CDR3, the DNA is TGTGCCAGCAGCTTAGCTGTGTGGAGTTCTGAAAAACTGTTTTTT. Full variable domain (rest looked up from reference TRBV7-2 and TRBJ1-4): GAGVSQSPSNKVTEKGKDVELRCDPISGHTALYWYRQSLGQGLEFLIYFQGNSAPDKSGLPSDRFSAERTGGSVSTLTIQRTQQEDSAVYLCASSLAVWSSEKLFFGSGTQLSVL.

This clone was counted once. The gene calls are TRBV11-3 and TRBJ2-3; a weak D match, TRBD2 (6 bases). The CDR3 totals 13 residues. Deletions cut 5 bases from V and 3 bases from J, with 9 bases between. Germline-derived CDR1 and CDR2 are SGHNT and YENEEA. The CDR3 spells CASSGGGTDTQYF. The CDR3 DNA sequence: TGTGCCAGCAGCGGAGGAGGGACAGATACGCAGTATTTT.

The CDR3 nucleotides read TGTGCCAGCAGCCCGGACAGGAGCTCCTACAATGAGCAGTTCTTC. This codes for CASSPDRSSYNEQFF. The chain recombines TRBV7-2 with TRBJ2-1, with 7 nucleotides matching TRBD1. Germline CDR1 reads SGHTA; CDR2 reads FQGNSA. The CDR3 is 15 amino acids. V dropped 5 bases and J dropped 0; count of bases not matched to a gene: 4.

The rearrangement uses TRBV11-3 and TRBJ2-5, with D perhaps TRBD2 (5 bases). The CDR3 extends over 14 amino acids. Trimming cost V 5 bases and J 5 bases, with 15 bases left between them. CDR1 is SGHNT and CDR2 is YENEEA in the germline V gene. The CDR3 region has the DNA TGTGCCAGCAGCCGGCGCGGGCCCCCGGAGACCCAGTACTTC. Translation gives CASSRRGPPETQYF.

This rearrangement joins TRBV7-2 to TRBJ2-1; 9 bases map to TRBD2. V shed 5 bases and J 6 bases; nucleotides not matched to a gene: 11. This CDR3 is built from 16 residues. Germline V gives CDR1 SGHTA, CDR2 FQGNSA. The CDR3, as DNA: TGTGCCAGCAGCCCGAGGCCGCTAGCGGGGACCAATGAGCAGTTCTTC. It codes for CASSPRPLAGTNEQFF.

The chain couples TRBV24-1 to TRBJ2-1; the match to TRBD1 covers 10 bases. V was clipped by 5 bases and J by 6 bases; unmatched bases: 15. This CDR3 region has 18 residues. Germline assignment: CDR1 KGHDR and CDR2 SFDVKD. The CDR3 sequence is CATSGGRADRGLSNEQFF. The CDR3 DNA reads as TGTGCCACCAGTGGGGGGAGGGCAGACAGGGGGCTCTCCAATGAGCAGTTCTTC.

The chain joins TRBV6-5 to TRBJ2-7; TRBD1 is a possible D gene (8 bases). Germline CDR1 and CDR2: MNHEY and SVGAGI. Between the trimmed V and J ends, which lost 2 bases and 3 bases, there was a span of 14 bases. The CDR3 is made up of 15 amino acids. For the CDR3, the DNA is TGTGCCAGCAGTTACCAGGGGGCGGGAGTCTACGAGCAGTACTTC. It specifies CASSYQGAGVYEQYF.

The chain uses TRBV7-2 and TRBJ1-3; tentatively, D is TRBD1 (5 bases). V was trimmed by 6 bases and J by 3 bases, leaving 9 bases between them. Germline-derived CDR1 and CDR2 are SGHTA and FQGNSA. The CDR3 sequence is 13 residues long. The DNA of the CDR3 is TGTGCCAGCAGGGAGGGGTTTGGAAACACCATATATTTT. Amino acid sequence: CASREGFGNTIYF.

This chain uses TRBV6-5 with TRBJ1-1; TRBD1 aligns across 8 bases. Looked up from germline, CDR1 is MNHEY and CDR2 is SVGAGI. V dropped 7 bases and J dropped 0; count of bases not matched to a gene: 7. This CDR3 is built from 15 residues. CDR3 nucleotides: TGTGCCAGCACCAACCGGGACAGGTTGAACACTGAAGCTTTCTTT. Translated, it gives CASTNRDRLNTEAFF.

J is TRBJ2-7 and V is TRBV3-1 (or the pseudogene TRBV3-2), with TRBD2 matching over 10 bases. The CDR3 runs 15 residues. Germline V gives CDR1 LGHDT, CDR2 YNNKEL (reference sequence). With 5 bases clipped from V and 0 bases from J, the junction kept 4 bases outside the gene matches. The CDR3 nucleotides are TGTGCCAGCAGCAAACTAGCGGGGACCTCCTACGAGCAGTACTTC. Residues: CASSKLAGTSYEQYF.

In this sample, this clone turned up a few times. DNA of the CDR3: TGCGCCAGCAGCCAAGAACCCCTCAGTTATATGAACACTGAAGCTTTCTTT. This gives the protein CASSQEPLSYMNTEAFF. This chain links TRBV4-3 with TRBJ1-1; D not certain. This CDR3 region has 17 residues. Germline V gene sequence: CDR1 LGHNA, CDR2 YSLEER. The germline V and J ends were trimmed by 0 bases and 0 bases, with 14 bases remaining between them.

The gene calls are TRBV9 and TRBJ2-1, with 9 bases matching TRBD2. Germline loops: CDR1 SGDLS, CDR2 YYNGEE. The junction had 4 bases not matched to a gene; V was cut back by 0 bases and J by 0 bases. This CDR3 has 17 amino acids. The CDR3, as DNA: TGTGCCAGCAGCGTAGATACTAGCGGGCTCTCCTACAATGAGCAGTTCTTC. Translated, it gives CASSVDTSGLSYNEQFF.

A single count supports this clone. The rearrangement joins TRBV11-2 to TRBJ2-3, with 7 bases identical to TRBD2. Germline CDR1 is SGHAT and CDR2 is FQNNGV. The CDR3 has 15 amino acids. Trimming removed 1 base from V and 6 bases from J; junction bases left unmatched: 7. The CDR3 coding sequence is TGTGCCAGCAGCTTAGCCAGCGGGAATACGGATACGCAGTATTTT. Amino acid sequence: CASSLASGNTDTQYF.

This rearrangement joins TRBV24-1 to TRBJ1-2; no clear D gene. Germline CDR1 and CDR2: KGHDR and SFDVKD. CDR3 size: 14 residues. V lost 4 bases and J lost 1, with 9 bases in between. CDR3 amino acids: CATSDSPVNYGYTF. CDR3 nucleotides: TGTGCCACCAGTGACTCCCCGGTTAACTATGGCTACACCTTC.

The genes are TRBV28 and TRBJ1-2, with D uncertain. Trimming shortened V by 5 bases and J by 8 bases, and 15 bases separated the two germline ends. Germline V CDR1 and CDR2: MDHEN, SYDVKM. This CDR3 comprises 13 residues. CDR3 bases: TGTGCCAGCAGTAGGGTTTGGGAGACCGGCTACACCTTC. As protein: CASSRVWETGYTF.

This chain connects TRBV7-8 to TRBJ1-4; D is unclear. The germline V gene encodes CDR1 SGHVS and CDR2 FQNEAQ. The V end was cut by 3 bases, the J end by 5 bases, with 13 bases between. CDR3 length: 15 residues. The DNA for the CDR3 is TGTGCCAGCAGCTTGTGGGCAGACGTCAATGAAAAACTGTTTTTT. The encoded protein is CASSLWADVNEKLFF.

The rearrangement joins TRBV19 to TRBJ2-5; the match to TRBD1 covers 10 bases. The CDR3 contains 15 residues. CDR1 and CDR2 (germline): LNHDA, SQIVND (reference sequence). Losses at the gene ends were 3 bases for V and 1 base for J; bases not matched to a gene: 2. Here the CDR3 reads CASSIGQGGQETQYF. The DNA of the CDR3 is TGTGCCAGTAGTATTGGACAGGGGGGCCAAGAGACCCAGTACTTC. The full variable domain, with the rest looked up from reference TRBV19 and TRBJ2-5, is DGGITQSPKYLFRKEGQNVTLSCEQNLNHDAMYWYRQDPGQGLRLIYYSQIVNDFQKGDIAEGYSVSREKKESFPLTVTSAQKNPTAFYLCASSIGQGGQETQYFGPGTRLLVL.

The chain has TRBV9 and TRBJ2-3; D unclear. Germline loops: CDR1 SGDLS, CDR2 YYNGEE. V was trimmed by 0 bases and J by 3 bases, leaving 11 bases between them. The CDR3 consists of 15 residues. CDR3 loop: CASSVGAGTTDTQYF. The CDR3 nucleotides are TGTGCCAGCAGCGTAGGGGCAGGAACTACAGATACGCAGTATTTT. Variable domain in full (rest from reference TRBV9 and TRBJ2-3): DSGVTQTPKHLITATGQRVTLRCSPRSGDLSVYWYQQSLDQGLQFLIQYYNGEERAKGNILERFSAQQFPDLHSELNLSSLELGDSALYFCASSVGAGTTDTQYFGPGTRLTVL.